This T cell receptor beta chain stems from a study of PD-L1 blockade in urothelial cancer. Across the study: Bladder-origin urothelial cancer in males described about 85% of the roughly 30 patients.

The germline V gene has CDR1 SGHDN and CDR2 FVKESK. Trimming stripped 0 bases from V and 5 bases from J, with 7 bases between. The CDR3 has 13 amino acids. Method: immunoSEQ multiplex PCR; TCRdb's copy keeps in-frame clones and lacks some. The sample has under 30,000 clones; more than 70% are singletons. The gene calls are TRBV14 and TRBJ2-5; TRBD1 is a possible D gene (5 bases). The receptor comes from a man aged 45 to 65 with urothelial cancer. Sequencing used PBMCs, obtained around atezolizumab (anti-PD-L1) treatment. Written as DNA, the CDR3 is TGTGCCAGCAGCCAAGAATCAGGGGAGACCCAGTACTTC. Amino acid sequence: CASSQESGETQYF.